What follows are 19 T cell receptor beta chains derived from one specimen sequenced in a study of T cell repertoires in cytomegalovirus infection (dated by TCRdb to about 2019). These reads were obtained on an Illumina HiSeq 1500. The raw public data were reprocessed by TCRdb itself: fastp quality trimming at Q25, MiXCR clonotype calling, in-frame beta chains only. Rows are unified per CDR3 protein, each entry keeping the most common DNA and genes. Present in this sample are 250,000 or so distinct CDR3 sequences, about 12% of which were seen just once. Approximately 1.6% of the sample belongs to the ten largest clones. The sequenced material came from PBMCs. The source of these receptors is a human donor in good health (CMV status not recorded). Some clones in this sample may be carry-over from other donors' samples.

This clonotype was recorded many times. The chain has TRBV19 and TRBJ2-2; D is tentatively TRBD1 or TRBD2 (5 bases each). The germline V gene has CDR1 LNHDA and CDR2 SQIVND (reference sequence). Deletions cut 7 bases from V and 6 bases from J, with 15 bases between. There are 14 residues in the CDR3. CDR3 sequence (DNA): TGTGCCAGTACCACTCTGGGGGACGCCGGGGAGCTGTTTTTT. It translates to CASTTLGDAGELFF. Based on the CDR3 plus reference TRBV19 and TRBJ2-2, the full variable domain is DGGITQSPKYLFRKEGQNVTLSCEQNLNHDAMYWYRQDPGQGLRLIYYSQIVNDFQKGDIAEGYSVSREKKESFPLTVTSAQKNPTAFYLCASTTLGDAGELFFGEGSRLTVL.

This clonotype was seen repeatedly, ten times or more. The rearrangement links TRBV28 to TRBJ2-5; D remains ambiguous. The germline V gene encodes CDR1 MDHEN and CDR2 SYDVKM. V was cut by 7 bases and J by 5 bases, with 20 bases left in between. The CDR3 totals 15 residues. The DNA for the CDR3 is TGTGCCAGCAACTTCGAAGGGCGGCCTACGGAGACCCAGTACTTC. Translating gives CASNFEGRPTETQYF.

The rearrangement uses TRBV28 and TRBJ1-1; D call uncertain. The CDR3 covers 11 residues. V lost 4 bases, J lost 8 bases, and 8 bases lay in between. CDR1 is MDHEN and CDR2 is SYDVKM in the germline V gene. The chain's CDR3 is CASSSPGEAFF. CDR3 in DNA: TGTGCCAGCAGTTCCCCGGGCGAAGCTTTCTTT.

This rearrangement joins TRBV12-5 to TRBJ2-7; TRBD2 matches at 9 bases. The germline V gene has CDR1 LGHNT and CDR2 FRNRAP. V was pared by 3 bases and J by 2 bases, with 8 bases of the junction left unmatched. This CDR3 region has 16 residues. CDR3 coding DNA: TGTGCTAGTGGTTTCAAGTCGATAGCGGGGGCCTACGAGCAGTACTTC. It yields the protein CASGFKSIAGAYEQYF.

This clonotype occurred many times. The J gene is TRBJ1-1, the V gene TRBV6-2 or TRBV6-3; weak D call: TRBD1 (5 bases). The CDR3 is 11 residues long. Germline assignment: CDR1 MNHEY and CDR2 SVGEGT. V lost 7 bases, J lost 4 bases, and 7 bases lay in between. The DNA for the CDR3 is TGTGCCAGCATCCAGGGCACTGAAGCTTTCTTT. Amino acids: CASIQGTEAFF.

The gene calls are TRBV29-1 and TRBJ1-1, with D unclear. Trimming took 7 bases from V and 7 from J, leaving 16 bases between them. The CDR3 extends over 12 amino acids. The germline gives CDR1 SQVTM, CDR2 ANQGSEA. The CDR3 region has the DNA TGCAGCGCCGAGGCGCAACTGGGTGAAGCTTTCTTT. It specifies CSAEAQLGEAFF.

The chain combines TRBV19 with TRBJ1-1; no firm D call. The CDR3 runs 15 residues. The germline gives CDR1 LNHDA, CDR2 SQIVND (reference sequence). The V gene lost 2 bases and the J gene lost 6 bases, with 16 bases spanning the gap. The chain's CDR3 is CASSIKSGLGAEAFF. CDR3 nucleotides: TGTGCCAGTAGTATAAAGTCCGGGCTTGGGGCTGAAGCTTTCTTT.

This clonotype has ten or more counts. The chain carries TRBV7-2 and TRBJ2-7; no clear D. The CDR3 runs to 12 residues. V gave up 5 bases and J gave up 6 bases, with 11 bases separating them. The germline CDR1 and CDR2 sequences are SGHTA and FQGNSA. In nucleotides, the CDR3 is TGTGCCAGCAGCAACCGCGTGGGCGAGCAGTACTTC. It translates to CASSNRVGEQYF.

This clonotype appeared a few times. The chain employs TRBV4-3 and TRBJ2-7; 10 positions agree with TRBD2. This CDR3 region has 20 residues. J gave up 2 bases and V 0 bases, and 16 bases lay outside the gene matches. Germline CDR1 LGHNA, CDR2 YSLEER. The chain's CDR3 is CASSQDGPGLSSGGTYEQYF. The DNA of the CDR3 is TGCGCCAGCAGCCAAGATGGGCCAGGATTGTCTAGCGGGGGAACCTACGAGCAGTACTTC.

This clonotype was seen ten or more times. The CDR3 reads CASSSKDINTEAFF. The CDR3 nucleotides read TGTGCCAGCAGCTCGAAGGACATCAACACTGAAGCTTTCTTT. J is TRBJ1-1 and V is TRBV7-9, with D possibly being TRBD1 (5 bases). Germline V gene lookup returns CDR1 SEHNR and CDR2 FQNEAQ (reference sequence). Between the trimmed V and J ends, which lost 4 bases and 2 bases, there was a span of 11 bases. This CDR3 spans 14 amino acids.

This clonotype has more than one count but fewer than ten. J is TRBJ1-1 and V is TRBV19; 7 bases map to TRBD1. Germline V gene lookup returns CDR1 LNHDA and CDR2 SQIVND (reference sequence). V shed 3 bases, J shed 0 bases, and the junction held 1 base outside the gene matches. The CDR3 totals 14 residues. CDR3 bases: TGTGCCAGTAGTATGACAGGGATGAACACTGAAGCTTTCTTT. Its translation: CASSMTGMNTEAFF.

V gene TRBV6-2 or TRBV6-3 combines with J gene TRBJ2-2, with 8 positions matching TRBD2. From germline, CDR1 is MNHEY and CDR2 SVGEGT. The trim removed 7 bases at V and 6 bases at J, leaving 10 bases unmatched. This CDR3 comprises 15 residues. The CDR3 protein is CASIGAGAEAGELFF. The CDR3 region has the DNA TGTGCCAGCATCGGAGCGGGAGCGGAGGCCGGGGAGCTGTTTTTT.

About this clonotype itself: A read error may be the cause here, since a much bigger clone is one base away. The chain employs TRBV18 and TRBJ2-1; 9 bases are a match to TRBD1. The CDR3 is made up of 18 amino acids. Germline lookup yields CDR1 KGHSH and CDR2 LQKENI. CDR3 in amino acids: CASSPYTGQGISYNEQLF. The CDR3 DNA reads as TGTGCCAGCTCACCATATACGGGACAGGGAATCTCCTACAATGAGCAGTTATTC.

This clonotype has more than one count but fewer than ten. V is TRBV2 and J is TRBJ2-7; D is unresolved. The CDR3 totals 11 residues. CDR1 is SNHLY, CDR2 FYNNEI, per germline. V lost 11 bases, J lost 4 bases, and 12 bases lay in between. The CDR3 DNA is TGTGCCTACTCTACGGGTTACGAGCAGTACTTC. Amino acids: CAYSTGYEQYF.

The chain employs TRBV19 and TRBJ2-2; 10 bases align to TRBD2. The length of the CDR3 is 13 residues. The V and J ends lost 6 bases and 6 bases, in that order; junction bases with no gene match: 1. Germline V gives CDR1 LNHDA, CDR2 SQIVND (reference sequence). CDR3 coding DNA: TGTGCCAGTAGAGCGGGAGGGTCCGGGGAGCTGTTTTTT. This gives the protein CASRAGGSGELFF.

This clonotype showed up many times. The CDR3: CASSLGVVQETQYF. The CDR3 DNA reads TGTGCCAGCAGCTTGGGAGTAGTCCAAGAGACCCAGTACTTC. The V call is TRBV7-2, the J call TRBJ2-5; the D gene is possibly TRBD2 (5 bases). V was trimmed by 3 bases and J by 1 base, leaving 9 bases between them. The CDR3 contains 14 residues. Germline values: CDR1 SGHTA, CDR2 FQGNSA.

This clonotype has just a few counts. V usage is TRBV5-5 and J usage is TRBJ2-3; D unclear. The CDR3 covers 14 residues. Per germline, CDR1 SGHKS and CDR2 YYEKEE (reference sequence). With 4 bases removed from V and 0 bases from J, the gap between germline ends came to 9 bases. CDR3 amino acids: CASSPVISTDTQYF. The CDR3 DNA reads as TGTGCCAGCAGCCCTGTGATAAGCACAGATACGCAGTATTTT.

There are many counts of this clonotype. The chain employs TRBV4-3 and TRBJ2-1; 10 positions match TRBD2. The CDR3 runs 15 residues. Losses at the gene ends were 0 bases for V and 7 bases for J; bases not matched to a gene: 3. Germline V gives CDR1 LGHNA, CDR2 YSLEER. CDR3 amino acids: CASSQESGGANEQFF. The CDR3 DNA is TGCGCCAGCAGCCAAGAAAGCGGGGGGGCTAATGAGCAGTTCTTC.

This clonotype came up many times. Here the CDR3 reads CASSPQNRDYSTDTQYF. The CDR3 DNA reads as TGCGCCAGCAGCCCACAAAACAGGGACTACTCCACAGATACGCAGTATTTT. The chain joins TRBV5-1 to TRBJ2-3; a weak D match, TRBD2 (7 bases). The germline V gene encodes CDR1 SGHRS and CDR2 YFSETQ. The length of the CDR3 is 17 residues. V was shortened by 4 bases and J by 2 bases, with 20 bases between the two germline ends. The full variable domain, with the rest looked up from reference TRBV5-1 and TRBJ2-3, is KAGVTQTPRYLIKTRGQQVTLSCSPISGHRSVSWYQQTPGQGLQFLFEYFSETQRNKGNFPGRFSGRQFSNSRSEMNVSTLELGDSALYLCASSPQNRDYSTDTQYFGPGTRLTVL.